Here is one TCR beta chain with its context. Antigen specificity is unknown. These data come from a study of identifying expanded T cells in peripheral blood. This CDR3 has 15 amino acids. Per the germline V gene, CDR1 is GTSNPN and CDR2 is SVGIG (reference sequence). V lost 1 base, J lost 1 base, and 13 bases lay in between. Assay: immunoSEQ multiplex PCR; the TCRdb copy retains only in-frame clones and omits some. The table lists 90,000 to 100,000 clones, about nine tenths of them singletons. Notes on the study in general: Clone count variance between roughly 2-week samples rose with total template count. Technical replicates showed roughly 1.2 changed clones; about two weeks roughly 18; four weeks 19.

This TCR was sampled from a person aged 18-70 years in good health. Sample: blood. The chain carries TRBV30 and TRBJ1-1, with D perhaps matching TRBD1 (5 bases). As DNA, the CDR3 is TGTGCCTGGAGTGGAAAGCTGGGACCGAACACTGAAGCTTTCTTT. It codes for CAWSGKLGPNTEAFF.